This note documents a single T cell receptor (beta chain) sequence. The data are from a study of T-cell memory formation after mild COVID-19. The overall study: For the most part, TCR clusters were specific to one donor.

TCRdb redid the calling of the 5' RACE reads with MiXCR, one entry per CDR3 protein. The sample yields under 400,000 distinct CDR3 sequences, approximately 29% seen once. Germline V gene lookup returns CDR1 SGHRS and CDR2 YFSETQ. Trimming left V 4 bases short and J 0 bases short, with 11 bases between. This CDR3 spans 15 amino acids. Specimen: PBMCs or a T cell subset sorted from them (not recorded which). The rearrangement links TRBV5-1 to TRBJ2-1; no clear D gene. The TCR was taken from an adult woman who had mild COVID-19 (a few samples of this study predate the infection). Cell type and time point are not known. The CDR3 DNA is TGCGCCAGCAGCCCGGACGAGAGCTCCTACAATGAGCAGTTCTTC. It specifies CASSPDESSYNEQFF.